These 25 T cell receptor beta chains were sequenced from one sample in a study of blood T cell repertoires in COVID-19. The protocol was immunoSEQ multiplex PCR, while the TCRdb copy is restricted to in-frame clones and leaves out a portion. Of fewer than 500,000 clones in the sample, around 87% were seen once. The sequenced material came from PBMCs or T cells enriched from blood (not recorded which). All receptors come from a young woman with acute COVID-19.

The rearrangement joins TRBV5-5 to TRBJ2-7; D is perhaps TRBD2 (6 bases). The ends were cut back, 2 bases at V and 3 bases at J, with 12 bases in the middle. Germline lookup yields CDR1 SGHKS and CDR2 YYEKEE (reference sequence). This CDR3 has 14 amino acids. The CDR3 protein is CASSLKGLYYEQYF. Written as DNA, the CDR3 is TGTGCCAGCAGCTTAAAGGGACTCTACTACGAGCAGTACTTC.

V is TRBV18 and J is TRBJ1-1; possibly TRBD1 for D (5 bases). The V end was cut by 6 bases, the J end by 0 bases, with 17 bases between. CDR3 length: 16 residues. The V gene's germline CDR1 is KGHSH and CDR2 LQKENI. CDR3 nucleotide sequence: TGTGCCAGCTCGGCCCTGGGGGGTGGTATGAACACTGAAGCTTTCTTT. It codes for CASSALGGGMNTEAFF.

This clone was seen a handful of times. The chain carries TRBV20-1 and TRBJ1-1; D is uncertain. This CDR3 comprises 11 residues. Between the trimmed V and J ends, which lost 5 bases and 3 bases, there was a span of 7 bases. The V gene's germline CDR1 is DFQATT and CDR2 SNEGSKA (reference sequence). CDR3 loop: CSASEDTEAFF. The CDR3 coding sequence is TGCAGTGCTTCAGAGGACACTGAAGCTTTCTTT.

The rearrangement links TRBV4-1 to TRBJ1-6; D uncertain. Trimming took off 0 bases at V and 6 bases at J, with 9 bases between the two ends. The CDR3 has 15 amino acids. Germline V CDR1 and CDR2: MGHRA, YSYEKL. The CDR3 is CASSQDPGRNSPLHF. The CDR3 nucleotides are TGCGCCAGCAGCCAAGACCCCGGTCGTAATTCACCCCTCCACTTT.

The rearrangement joins TRBV7-8 to TRBJ2-3; 9 bases are shared with TRBD2. Germline V gene sequence: CDR1 SGHVS, CDR2 FQNEAQ. J lost 2 bases, V lost 3 bases, and 3 bases had no gene match. The CDR3 is 15 amino acids. CDR3 protein: CASSLGLAPTDTQYF. As DNA, the CDR3 is TGTGCCAGCAGCTTGGGACTAGCCCCCACAGATACGCAGTATTTT. The variable domain in full, completed from reference TRBV7-8 and TRBJ2-3, reads GAGVSQSPRYKVAKRGQDVALRCDPISGHVSLFWYQQALGQGPEFLTYFQNEAQLDKSGLPSDRFFAERPEGSVSTLKIQRTQQEDSAVYLCASSLGLAPTDTQYFGPGTRLTVL.

This clone was counted a single time. This chain joins TRBV5-4 and TRBJ2-7; TRBD2 matches at 15 bases. J was trimmed by 5 bases and V by 4 bases; bases with no gene match: 7. Germline-derived CDR1 and CDR2 are SGHNT and YYREEE (reference sequence). The CDR3 loop spans 16 amino acids. CDR3 amino acids: CASSRGTSGGIDEQYF. The DNA for the CDR3 is TGTGCCAGCAGCAGAGGGACTAGCGGGGGGATCGACGAGCAGTACTTC.

The V and J genes are TRBV12-5 and TRBJ2-7; unclear D gene. Germline V gene data show CDR1 as LGHNT and CDR2 as FRNRAP. The V end was cut by 5 bases, the J end by 0 bases, with 5 bases between. The CDR3 has 12 amino acids. The CDR3 protein is CASGPYSYEQYF. DNA for the CDR3: TGTGCTAGTGGTCCCTACTCCTACGAGCAGTACTTC.

The chain employs TRBV6-5 and TRBJ1-1, with D tentatively TRBD1 (5 bases). Germline V gene lookup returns CDR1 MNHEY and CDR2 SVGAGI. This CDR3 is 14 amino acids long. The V end was cut by 8 bases, the J end by 0 bases, with 13 bases between. CDR3 nucleotide sequence: TGTGCCAGCGGGGCAACTTCCATGAACACTGAAGCTTTCTTT. This gives the protein CASGATSMNTEAFF.

This chain connects TRBV6-5 to TRBJ1-5; D is ambiguous. Germline V CDR1 and CDR2: MNHEY, SVGAGI. Trimming removed 2 bases at V and 3 bases at J, with 5 bases between. CDR3 length equals 13 residues. The CDR3 loop reads CASSYGPNQPQHF. In DNA, the CDR3 is TGTGCCAGCAGTTACGGGCCCAATCAGCCCCAGCATTTT.

The chain recombines TRBV5-1 with TRBJ1-5; no definite D call. V lost 4 bases and J lost 0, with 11 bases in between. The CDR3 extends over 15 amino acids. Germline-derived CDR1 and CDR2 are SGHRS and YFSETQ. The CDR3 bases are TGCGCCAGCAGCCCGGTGCCCAATAGCAATCAGCCCCAGCATTTT. Protein product: CASSPVPNSNQPQHF.

The V gene is TRBV27, the J gene TRBJ1-6; 8 positions agree with TRBD1. Germline values: CDR1 MNHEY, CDR2 SMNVEV (reference sequence). This CDR3 region has 15 residues. V was clipped by 6 bases and J by 10 bases; unmatched bases: 11. CDR3: CASSRILDRESPLHF. Here the CDR3 DNA reads TGTGCCAGCAGCCGGATTTTGGACAGGGAATCACCCCTCCACTTT.

The rearrangement joins TRBV9 to TRBJ2-7; D perhaps matches TRBD2 (5 bases). V was clipped by 3 bases and J by 2 bases, with 12 bases between them. The germline V gene encodes CDR1 SGDLS and CDR2 YYNGEE. There are 14 residues in the CDR3. The CDR3 DNA sequence: TGTGCCAGCAGCGCCGGACTCTCCACCTACGAGCAGTACTTC. This translates into CASSAGLSTYEQYF.

The chain links TRBV19 to TRBJ1-3, with D perhaps TRBD1 (5 bases). With 7 bases removed from V and 2 bases from J, the gap between germline ends came to 9 bases. The CDR3 consists of 13 residues. Germline V gives CDR1 LNHDA, CDR2 SQIVND (reference sequence). This chain's CDR3 is CASTGTTGNTIYF. As DNA, the CDR3 is TGTGCCAGTACTGGGACTACTGGAAACACCATATATTTT. The full variable domain, its missing parts supplied by reference TRBV19 and TRBJ1-3, is DGGITQSPKYLFRKEGQNVTLSCEQNLNHDAMYWYRQDPGQGLRLIYYSQIVNDFQKGDIAEGYSVSREKKESFPLTVTSAQKNPTAFYLCASTGTTGNTIYFGEGSWLTVV.

The J gene is TRBJ1-1, the V gene TRBV27; 10 bases line up with TRBD1. This CDR3 is built from 17 residues. Germline CDR1 reads MNHEY; CDR2 reads SMNVEV (reference sequence). The junction had 9 bases not matched to a gene; V was cut back by 5 bases and J by 0 bases. This chain's CDR3 is CASSLRRTGGVNTEAFF. CDR3 DNA: TGTGCCAGCAGTCTACGCCGGACAGGGGGGGTGAACACTGAAGCTTTCTTT.

The chain has TRBV9 and TRBJ1-5; maybe TRBD1 (5 bases). Germline CDR1 reads SGDLS; CDR2 reads YYNGEE. Trimming shortened V by 3 bases and J by 4 bases, and 8 bases separated the two germline ends. This CDR3 has 13 residues. The CDR3 DNA is TGTGCCAGCAGCGCAGGACAAAATCAGCCCCAGCATTTT. It codes for CASSAGQNQPQHF. Using reference TRBV9 and TRBJ1-5 for the parts outside the CDR3, the full variable domain is DSGVTQTPKHLITATGQRVTLRCSPRSGDLSVYWYQQSLDQGLQFLIQYYNGEERAKGNILERFSAQQFPDLHSELNLSSLELGDSALYFCASSAGQNQPQHFGDGTRLSIL.

V usage is TRBV9 and J usage is TRBJ2-3, with TRBD2 as a possible D gene (5 bases). CDR1 and CDR2 (germline): SGDLS, YYNGEE. The CDR3 is made up of 15 amino acids. V was trimmed by 4 bases and J by 2 bases, leaving 14 bases between them. Written as DNA, the CDR3 is TGTGCCAGCAGCCAAGCGAGGACTTACACAGATACGCAGTATTTT. The encoded protein is CASSQARTYTDTQYF.

This rearrangement joins TRBV12-5 to TRBJ2-3; weak D call: TRBD2 (5 bases). Trimming stripped 2 bases from V and 1 base from J, with 10 bases between. The CDR3 is 15 residues long. Germline CDR1 is LGHNT and CDR2 is FRNRAP. CDR3 in DNA: TGTGCTAGTGGTTTGATAGGTAGCGGCACAGATACGCAGTATTTT. It codes for CASGLIGSGTDTQYF.

The V call is TRBV7-2, the J call TRBJ2-3; 8 nucleotides agree with TRBD2. CDR3 length: 15 residues. Germline assignment: CDR1 SGHTA and CDR2 FQGNSA. The V gene end was trimmed by 5 bases and the J gene end by 0 bases; junction bases not matched to a gene: 4. CDR3 bases: TGTGCCAGCAGCCGGGGGGGGGCTAGCACAGATACGCAGTATTTT. As protein: CASSRGGASTDTQYF. Together with reference TRBV7-2 and TRBJ2-3, the CDR3 gives the full variable domain: GAGVSQSPSNKVTEKGKDVELRCDPISGHTALYWYRQSLGQGLEFLIYFQGNSAPDKSGLPSDRFSAERTGGSVSTLTIQRTQQEDSAVYLCASSRGGASTDTQYFGPGTRLTVL.

The genes are TRBV3-1 (or the pseudogene TRBV3-2) and TRBJ2-3; 12 bases map to TRBD2. The CDR3 is made up of 18 amino acids. CDR1 LGHDT and CDR2 YNNKEL come from the germline V gene (reference sequence). The ends lost 2 bases at V and 5 bases at J; junction bases unmatched: 11. The CDR3 loop is CASSQRGLAGGRGDTQYF. CDR3 DNA sequence: TGTGCCAGCAGCCAACGGGGTCTAGCGGGGGGGCGGGGAGATACGCAGTATTTT.

The chain joins TRBV29-1 to TRBJ1-2; the D gene is possibly TRBD1 (5 bases). This CDR3 region has 16 residues. Germline lookup yields CDR1 SQVTM and CDR2 ANQGSEA. The ends were cut back, 5 bases at V and 0 bases at J, with 19 bases in the middle. The CDR3 sequence: CSVPGGRSKSNYGYTF. The CDR3 DNA reads TGCAGCGTTCCCGGGGGACGGAGTAAGTCTAACTATGGCTACACCTTC.

The chain links TRBV9 to TRBJ2-7; 10 bases line up with TRBD2. The germline V gene encodes CDR1 SGDLS and CDR2 YYNGEE. J lost 3 bases, V lost 0 bases, and 3 bases had no gene match. The CDR3 runs to 15 residues. The CDR3, as DNA: TGTGCCAGCAGCGTAGGTGGGACTAGCGACTACGAGCAGTACTTC. Its protein product is CASSVGGTSDYEQYF.

V is TRBV5-4 and J is TRBJ2-7, with a possible D match to TRBD1 (6 bases). This CDR3 spans 16 amino acids. Germline assignment: CDR1 SGHNT and CDR2 YYREEE (reference sequence). V lost 0 bases to trimming and J lost 1 base, with 14 bases between them. CDR3 protein: CASSLGPTGQSYEQYF. The CDR3 DNA reads as TGTGCCAGCAGCTTGGGACCGACAGGTCAATCCTACGAGCAGTACTTC.

V usage is TRBV6-5 and J usage is TRBJ1-4; 9 bases agree with TRBD1. The CDR3 has 11 residues. Per the germline V gene, CDR1 is MNHEY and CDR2 is SVGAGI. Trimming took 10 bases from V and 16 from J; bases not matched to a gene: 10. Here the CDR3 DNA reads TGTGCCACCAGAACCGGACAGGGGCAGTTTTTT. This gives the protein CATRTGQGQFF.

This clone was counted once. The CDR3 region is CASTSTGSVSTEAFF. The CDR3 DNA reads as TGTGCCAGTACGTCGACAGGTTCGGTGTCCACTGAAGCTTTCTTT. The chain employs TRBV19 and TRBJ1-1; tentative D call: TRBD1 (6 bases). The CDR3 sequence is 15 residues long. Germline V gives CDR1 LNHDA, CDR2 SQIVND (reference sequence). V shed 7 bases and J shed 4 bases, with 19 bases lying between them.

J is TRBJ2-3 and V is TRBV7-3; 9 nucleotides align to TRBD2. From germline, CDR1 is SGHTA and CDR2 FQGTGA. CDR3 size: 16 residues. V gave up 5 bases and J gave up 3 bases; unmatched junction bases: 9. The CDR3 sequence: CASSLGAGGPTDTQYF. The CDR3 DNA sequence: TGTGCCAGCAGCCTTGGGGCGGGGGGGCCAACAGATACGCAGTATTTT.